This T cell receptor beta chain was recorded in a study of radiation and T cells in renal cell carcinoma. Data came from immunoSEQ multiplex PCR; TCRdb stores just in-frame clones and leaves some out. In the table there are over 90,000 clones, around 83% of which are singletons. Described time point: blood 4 weeks post-SBRT, at nephrectomy. The treatment here: 15 Gy SBRT to primary tumor, nephrectomy 4 weeks later. This CDR3 spans 16 amino acids. Trimming left V 4 bases short and J 1 base short, with 14 bases between. The germline V gene encodes CDR1 MDHEN and CDR2 SYDVKM. The receptor was isolated from a man in his fifties or sixties with renal cell carcinoma. The source was blood, collected from a patient whose treatment included radiotherapy and nephrectomy. This chain joins TRBV28 and TRBJ1-5; the D is unclear. The DNA for the CDR3 is TGTGCCAGCAGTTCCAGGCGGGAAAAGAGCAATCAGCCCCAGCATTTT. Its protein is CASSSRREKSNQPQHF. The full variable domain, rest sourced from reference TRBV28 and TRBJ1-5, is DVKVTQSSRYLVKRTGEKVFLECVQDMDHENMFWYRQDPGLGLRLIYFSYDVKMKEKGDIPEGYSVSREKKERFSLILESASTNQTSMYLCASSSRREKSNQPQHFGDGTRLSIL.